The source of this T cell receptor beta chain is a study of T cell repertoires in cytomegalovirus infection. TCRdb redid the calling of the reads with MiXCR, one entry per CDR3 protein. This table holds more than 250,000 distinct CDR3 sequences, 20% to 25% found once. Only a few counts were recorded for this clonotype. As yet, its antigen is unknown. This CDR3 comprises 12 residues. Trimming cost V 5 bases and J 6 bases, with 11 bases left between them. CDR1 SEHNR and CDR2 FQNEAQ come from the germline V gene (reference sequence). The chain recombines TRBV7-9 with TRBJ2-7; the D gene is possibly TRBD1 (6 bases). The clonotype originates from a human donor in good health (CMV status not recorded). Some clones in this sample may be carry-over from other donors' samples. The source was cultured PBMCs, collected from culture after CMV antigen stimulation. This CDR3 reads CASSSRGAEQYV. CDR3 sequence (DNA): TGTGCCAGCAGCAGCAGGGGTGCCGAGCAGTACGTC.